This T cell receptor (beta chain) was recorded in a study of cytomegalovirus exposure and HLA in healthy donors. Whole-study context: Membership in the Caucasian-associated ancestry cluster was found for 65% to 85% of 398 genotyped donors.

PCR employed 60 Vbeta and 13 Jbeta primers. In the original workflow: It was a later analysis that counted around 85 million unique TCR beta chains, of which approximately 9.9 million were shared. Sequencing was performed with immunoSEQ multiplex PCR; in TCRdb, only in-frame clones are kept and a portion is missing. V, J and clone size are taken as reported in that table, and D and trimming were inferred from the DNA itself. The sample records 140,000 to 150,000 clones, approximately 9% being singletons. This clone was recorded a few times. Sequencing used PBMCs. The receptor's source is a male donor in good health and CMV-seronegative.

CDR3 protein: CASKPDRAYPGELFF. CDR3 coding DNA: TGTGCCAGTAAGCCAGACAGGGCGTACCCCGGGGAGCTGTTTTTT. The genes are TRBV19 and TRBJ2-2; 7 bases fit TRBD1. The CDR3 consists of 15 residues. Trimming cost V 7 bases and J 6 bases; bases outside gene matches: 11. CDR1 LNHDA and CDR2 SQIVND come from the germline V gene (reference sequence). The full variable domain, its missing parts supplied by reference TRBV19 and TRBJ2-2, is DGGITQSPKYLFRKEGQNVTLSCEQNLNHDAMYWYRQDPGQGLRLIYYSQIVNDFQKGDIAEGYSVSREKKESFPLTVTSAQKNPTAFYLCASKPDRAYPGELFFGEGSRLTVL.